This T cell receptor (beta chain) is from a study of blood T cell repertoires in COVID-19. As for the study in general: In each case, the material was cDNA or gDNA derived from T cells, B-cell-depleted T cells, or PBMCs.

This clone has just a few counts. Sequencing was performed with immunoSEQ multiplex PCR; in TCRdb, only in-frame clones are kept and a portion is missing. The sample lists roughly 150,000 clones; approximately 73% were seen once. This receptor was taken from a woman aged 80 or older with acute or convalescent COVID-19. Sequenced: peripheral blood.

CDR3 DNA sequence: TGCAGCGTTGGAGTCCAGGGCCAGACCGGGGAGCTGTTTTTT. It specifies CSVGVQGQTGELFF. J is TRBJ2-2 and V is TRBV29-1, with a tentative D call TRBD1 (5 bases). Germline V gene sequence: CDR1 SQVTM, CDR2 ANQGSEA. The CDR3 loop spans 14 amino acids. V lost 4 bases, J lost 5 bases, and 14 bases lay in between.